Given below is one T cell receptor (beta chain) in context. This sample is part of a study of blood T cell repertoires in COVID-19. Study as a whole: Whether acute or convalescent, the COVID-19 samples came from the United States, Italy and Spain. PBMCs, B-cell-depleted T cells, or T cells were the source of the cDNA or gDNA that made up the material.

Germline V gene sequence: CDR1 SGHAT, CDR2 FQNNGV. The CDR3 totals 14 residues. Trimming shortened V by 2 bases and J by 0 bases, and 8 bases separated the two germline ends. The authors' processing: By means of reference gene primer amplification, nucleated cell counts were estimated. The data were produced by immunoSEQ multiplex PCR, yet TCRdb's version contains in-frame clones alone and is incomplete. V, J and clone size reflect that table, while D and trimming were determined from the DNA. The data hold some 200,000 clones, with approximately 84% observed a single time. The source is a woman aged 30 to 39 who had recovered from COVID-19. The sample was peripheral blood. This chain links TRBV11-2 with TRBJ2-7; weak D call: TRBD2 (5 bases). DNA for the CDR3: TGTGCCAGCAGCTTAAACGGGAACTCCTACGAGCAGTACTTC. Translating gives CASSLNGNSYEQYF.